This T cell receptor (beta chain) appears in the sequencing data of a study of blood T cell repertoires in COVID-19. The protocol was immunoSEQ multiplex PCR, while the TCRdb copy is restricted to in-frame clones and leaves out a portion. The sample yields some 180,000 clones, roughly 84% seen once. CDR1 is SGHNT, CDR2 YYREEE, per germline (reference sequence). V lost 3 bases to trimming and J lost 4 bases, with 13 bases between them. The CDR3 covers 15 residues. This clonotype originated in a woman in her thirties or forties with COVID-19, enrolled during active disease. This rearrangement joins TRBV5-4 to TRBJ2-2, with D perhaps matching TRBD2 (6 bases). Sequenced: peripheral blood. CDR3 sequence reads: CASSSRGGVTGELFF. The CDR3 DNA sequence: TGTGCCAGCAGCTCGCGGGGCGGGGTCACCGGGGAGCTGTTTTTT.